These T cell receptor beta chains were read from a single sample in a study of cytomegalovirus exposure and HLA in healthy donors. Data came from immunoSEQ multiplex PCR; TCRdb stores just in-frame clones and leaves some out. The sample records tens of thousands of clones, around two thirds being singletons. The specimen was PBMCs. The receptors were sampled from a man between 60 and 70 years old in good health and CMV-seropositive. Both conserved end residues are part of each CDR3. D genes are given only for firm matches. The size of a clone is reported for some rows only, either as once, few or many, or as a class for expanded clones.

J,D,size,V,CDR3,DNA
TRBJ2-5,-,-,TRBV7-6,CASSPRPAEETQYF,TGTGCCAGCAGCCCCAGGCCAGCTGAAGAGACCCAGTACTTC
TRBJ2-3,-,-,TRBV7-9,CSSSLSTDTQYF,TGTTCCAGCAGCTTATCAACAGATACGCAGTATTTT
TRBJ1-1,TRBD1,few,TRBV5-1,CASSFQGAELNTEAFF,TGCGCCAGCAGCTTTCAGGGGGCGGAGTTGAACACTGAAGCTTTCTTT
TRBJ2-7,-,-,TRBV11-2,CASSSLGGSYEQYF,TGTGCCAGCAGCTCCCTCGGAGGCAGCTACGAGCAGTACTTC
TRBJ2-5,TRBD2,-,TRBV5-4,CASSRAASGGETQYF,TGTGCCAGCAGCCGTGCGGCTAGCGGGGGAGAGACCCAGTACTTC
TRBJ2-3,-,-,TRBV11-1,CASSLGTSTDTQYF,TGTGCCAGCAGCCTTGGGACTAGCACAGATACGCAGTATTTT
TRBJ2-7,-,-,TRBV25-1,CASSEAYGGVVYEQYF,TGTGCCAGCAGTGAAGCATATGGCGGGGTGGTCTACGAGCAGTACTTC
TRBJ2-7,TRBD1,-,TRBV19,CASSIKGQGYYEQYF,TGCGCCAGTAGTATAAAGGGACAGGGATACTACGAGCAGTACTTC
TRBJ2-7,-,-,TRBV7-9,CASSLAGVRIREQYF,TGTGCCAGCAGCTTAGCCGGGGTACGGATCCGGGAGCAGTACTTC
TRBJ2-2,-,-,TRBV7-2,CASSFVPQDGELFF,TGTGCCAGCAGCTTTGTCCCGCAGGACGGGGAGCTGTTTTTT
TRBJ2-7,TRBD1,-,TRBV18,CASSPGETGRNEQYF,TGTGCCAGCTCCCCAGGTGAGACAGGGCGTAACGAGCAGTACTTC
TRBJ1-3,-,-,TRBV29-1,CSVGGDGALSGNTLYF,TGCAGCGTTGGGGGGGATGGGGCCCTCTCTGGAAACACCTTATATTTT
TRBJ1-5,TRBD1,-,TRBV19,CASSADRGGDISNQPQHF,TGTGCCAGTAGTGCCGACAGGGGGGGAGATATTAGCAATCAGCCCCAGCATTTT
TRBJ2-2,TRBD2,-,TRBV11-2,CASTRPLAGGRSGELFF,TGTGCCAGCACCCGACCACTTGCGGGGGGAAGGTCCGGGGAGCTGTTTTTT
TRBJ2-7,TRBD2,-,TRBV18,CASSPPGRGGYEQYF,TGTGCCAGCTCACCACCGGGGCGGGGAGGGTACGAGCAGTACTTC
TRBJ2-1,TRBD1,-,TRBV5-4,CASSVGQGMGEQFF,TGTGCCAGCAGCGTGGGACAGGGAATGGGTGAGCAGTTCTTC
TRBJ2-5,TRBD2,-,TRBV7-2,CASSLSDGGETQYF,TGTGCCAGCAGCTTGTCCGACGGGGGGGAGACCCAGTACTTC
TRBJ1-2,-,-,TRBV6-6,CASSYGQPPGYTF,TGTGCCAGCAGTTACGGGCAGCCTCCTGGCTACACCTTC
TRBJ2-3,-,-,TRBV19,CASSIDPGGTDTQYF,TGTGCCAGTAGTATAGATCCCGGGGGCACAGATACGCAGTATTTT
TRBJ2-3,TRBD2,few,TRBV4-3,CASSQFSGGRTDTQYF,TGCGCCAGCAGCCAATTTAGCGGGGGCCGCACAGATACGCAGTATTTT
TRBJ2-1,-,-,TRBV18,CASSPLMGTTHNEQFF,TGTGCCAGCTCACCACTGATGGGGACAACACACAATGAGCAGTTCTTC
TRBJ1-2,TRBD1,-,TRBV7-2,CASSKKTGGGGYTF,TGTGCCAGCAGCAAAAAGACAGGGGGCGGTGGCTACACCTTC
TRBJ2-7,TRBD2,-,TRBV2,CASSEFSGSSYEQYF,TGTGCCAGCAGTGAATTTAGCGGGAGTTCCTACGAGCAGTACTTC
TRBJ2-1,-,-,TRBV11-2,CASSDPGTDNEQFF,TGTGCCAGCAGCGATCCCGGGACTGACAATGAGCAGTTCTTC
TRBJ2-7,-,-,TRBV7-9,CASSQNTLGVPTQYF,TGTGCCAGCAGTCAAAACACTTTAGGAGTCCCTACGCAGTACTTC
TRBJ2-1,-,-,TRBV4-3,CASSQDRSREEIEQFF,TGCGCCAGCAGCCAAGATAGGAGCAGGGAGGAAATTGAGCAGTTCTTC
TRBJ2-2,TRBD1,-,TRBV7-9,CASSGAGGADTGELFF,TGTGCCAGCAGCGGCGCAGGGGGAGCGGACACCGGGGAGCTGTTTTTT
TRBJ2-6,-,-,TRBV7-2,CASSKYRAGANVLTF,TGTGCCAGCAGCAAATACAGGGCTGGGGCCAACGTCCTGACTTTC
TRBJ2-1,-,-,TRBV4-3,CASSLLGGVNNEQFF,TGCGCCAGCAGCTTACTAGGGGGGGTCAACAATGAGCAGTTCTTC
TRBJ2-3,TRBD2,-,TRBV27,CASRTSGSVTDTQYF,TGTGCCAGCAGAACTAGCGGGAGTGTCACAGATACGCAGTATTTT
TRBJ2-7,TRBD1,-,TRBV7-2,CATWDRDPYEQYF,TGTGCCACCTGGGACAGGGACCCCTACGAGCAGTACTTC
TRBJ2-3,TRBD2,-,TRBV27,CASSLSTSGSTDTQYF,TGTGCCAGCAGTTTATCGACTAGCGGTAGCACAGATACGCAGTATTTT
TRBJ2-2,-,once,TRBV5-1,CASSLSVTGELFF,TGCGCCAGCAGCTTGTCAGTCACCGGGGAGCTGTTTTTT
TRBJ2-1,-,-,TRBV7-9,CSSSTQKGEQFF,TGTTCCAGCAGCACCCAGAAGGGGGAGCAGTTCTTC
TRBJ2-1,TRBD2,-,TRBV5-1,CASSLAPGRDNEQFF,TGCGCCAGCAGCTTGGCACCGGGGAGGGACAATGAGCAGTTCTTC
TRBJ2-3,TRBD2,-,TRBV5-4,CASSLGAGGLGDTQYF,TGTGCCAGCAGCTTGGGGGCGGGAGGGCTGGGAGATACGCAGTATTTT
TRBJ2-5,-,-,TRBV6-6,CASSLQETQYF,TGTGCCAGCAGTTTACAAGAGACCCAGTACTTC
TRBJ2-1,-,-,TRBV5-6,CASSLDGVPGGNEQFF,TGTGCCAGCAGCTTGGATGGGGTACCCGGGGGCAATGAGCAGTTCTTC
TRBJ1-1,-,-,TRBV5-1,CASSREAGETEAFF,TGCGCCAGCAGCCGGGAGGCGGGTGAGACTGAAGCTTTCTTT
TRBJ2-7,-,-,TRBV6-6,CASSYQGRLYEQYF,TGTGCCAGCAGTTATCAGGGGCGTTTGTACGAGCAGTACTTC
TRBJ1-3,-,-,TRBV5-1,CASSFRESSGNTIYF,TGCGCCAGCAGTTTCCGGGAGAGCTCTGGAAACACCATATATTTT
TRBJ2-1,-,-,TRBV11-2,CASILTASWGEQFF,TGTGCCAGCATCCTGACAGCCTCTTGGGGTGAGCAGTTCTTC
TRBJ2-7,TRBD1,-,TRBV28,CASTSGQGRRQYF,TGTGCCAGCACCTCAGGACAGGGAAGGCGCCAGTACTTC
TRBJ1-1,TRBD1,-,TRBV7-7,CASSPLGQAITEAFF,TGTGCTAGCAGCCCCTTGGGACAGGCCATCACTGAAGCTTTCTTT
TRBJ2-7,-,-,TRBV5-1,CASSSRVGISYEQYF,TGCGCCAGCAGTTCCCGAGTCGGGATCTCCTACGAGCAGTACTTC
TRBJ2-6,-,-,TRBV28,CASSWGGPSSGANVLTF,TGTGCCAGCAGTTGGGGGGGGCCCAGCTCTGGGGCCAACGTCCTGACTTTC
TRBJ1-2,-,-,TRBV18,CASSSQTAPYGYTF,TGTGCCAGCTCATCACAGACAGCTCCCTATGGCTACACCTTC
TRBJ1-5,TRBD1,-,TRBV6-1,CASSSDRGGGQPQHF,TGTGCCAGCAGTTCCGACAGGGGTGGTGGTCAGCCCCAGCATTTT
TRBJ2-3,-,once,TRBV5-6,CASDSLGAQDLTQYF,TGTGCCAGCGACTCTTTGGGAGCCCAAGACCTTACGCAGTATTTT
TRBJ1-6,-,-,TRBV30,CAWGGTLGSPLHF,TGTGCCTGGGGCGGGACTTTGGGATCACCCCTCCACTTT
TRBJ1-2,-,once,TRBV11-2,CASSSGNGYTF,TGTGCCAGCAGCTCGGGAAATGGCTACACCTTC